The 19 T cell receptor beta chains listed next were all sequenced from one sample in a study of spatial heterogeneity in lung cancer. Each CDR3 protein gets one entry after TCRdb re-called the 5' RACE reads with MiXCR. The table includes tens of thousands of distinct CDR3 sequences, 5.2% detected once. Time point described: sample taken at primary tumor resection. Whole RNA, isolated from tumor, nontumor lung or frozen PBMC, was sequenced without prior sorting. Sequenced here: PBMCs, sampled at surgery. The receptors were sampled from a female donor with early-stage non-small cell lung cancer.

This clonotype was recorded many times. This chain joins TRBV20-1 and TRBJ2-5; D ambiguous. The ends were cut back, 4 bases at V and 3 bases at J, with 12 bases in the middle. CDR3 length: 13 amino acids. Germline-derived CDR1 and CDR2 are DFQATT and SNEGSKA (reference sequence). CDR3 loop: CSAIFAEEETQYF. The CDR3 DNA is TGCAGTGCTATCTTCGCGGAAGAAGAGACCCAGTACTTC.

On this clonotype itself: Just one base apart from a much larger clone, this may be a read error. V usage is TRBV14 and J usage is TRBJ1-3; unclear D gene. There are 14 residues in the CDR3. The germline CDR1 and CDR2 sequences are SGHDN and FVKESK. The DNA of the CDR3 is TGTGCCAGCAGCCAAGATTACGGAGGAAACACCGTATATTTT. It is translated as CASSQDYGGNTVYF.

In this sample, this clonotype turned up a few times. This chain joins TRBV20-1 and TRBJ1-1, with 8 bases that match TRBD1. This CDR3 has 13 amino acids. V lost 3 bases to trimming and J lost 9 bases; unmatched junction nucleotides: 9. Germline V gives CDR1 DFQATT, CDR2 SNEGSKA (reference sequence). The CDR3: CSASRGLGLQAFF. In DNA form, the CDR3 reads TGCAGTGCTAGCAGGGGGCTTGGACTCCAAGCTTTCTTT.

This clonotype has ten or more counts. The genes are TRBV7-6 and TRBJ1-1; TRBD1 is a possible D gene (5 bases). The germline CDR1 and CDR2 sequences are SGHVS and FNYEAQ. V was clipped by 2 bases and J by 4 bases, with 35 bases between them. This CDR3 has 22 amino acids. Here the CDR3 reads CASSLWHSGTAIRWLVCTEAFF. CDR3 sequence (DNA): TGTGCCAGCAGCTTATGGCACTCCGGGACCGCAATTCGGTGGCTCGTTTGCACTGAAGCTTTCTTT.

This clonotype was picked up many times. The rearrangement uses TRBV20-1 and TRBJ1-2; TRBD1 might be the D (6 bases). Trimming removed 2 bases from V and 4 bases from J, with 8 bases in between. CDR1 and CDR2 (germline): DFQATT, SNEGSKA (reference sequence). This CDR3 region has 12 residues. This chain's CDR3 is CSARSRGYGYTF. CDR3 coding DNA: TGCAGTGCTAGAAGCAGGGGCTATGGCTACACCTTC.

This clonotype is classed as medium-sized. The V gene is TRBV7-2, the J gene TRBJ1-4, with D tentatively TRBD1 (5 bases). This CDR3 is 14 amino acids long. Trimming cost V 5 bases and J 7 bases, with 14 bases left between them. The germline CDR1 and CDR2 sequences are SGHTA and FQGNSA. The CDR3 spells CASSAAGWSEKLFF. The CDR3 DNA is TGTGCCAGCAGCGCGGCAGGGTGGAGTGAAAAACTGTTTTTT.

This clonotype was observed many times. V usage is TRBV6-1 and J usage is TRBJ2-7; D is possibly TRBD1 or TRBD2 (5 bases each). This CDR3 has 15 amino acids. The V gene's germline CDR1 is MNHNS and CDR2 SASEGT. V gave up 3 bases and J gave up 2 bases, with 14 bases separating them. The CDR3 bases are TGTGCCAGCAGTGAGGACCGGGACGGAGCCTACGAGCAGTACTTC. It is translated as CASSEDRDGAYEQYF.

This clonotype has ten or more counts. The V and J genes are TRBV9 and TRBJ2-1, with D possibly being TRBD2 (6 bases). The V gene's germline CDR1 is SGDLS and CDR2 YYNGEE. V dropped 4 bases and J dropped 8 bases, with 16 bases sitting between them. CDR3 length equals 14 residues. CDR3 nucleotide sequence: TGTGCCAGCAGCTTGGGAGGCTACTGGGATGAGCAGTTCTTC. Its translation: CASSLGGYWDEQFF.

This chain connects TRBV7-9 to TRBJ2-5; D is ambiguous. The germline V gene has CDR1 SEHNR and CDR2 FQNEAQ (reference sequence). This CDR3 has 14 residues. Between the trimmed V and J ends, which lost 2 bases and 5 bases, there was a span of 12 bases. The CDR3 spells CASSLLGEPETQYF. CDR3 bases: TGTGCCAGCAGCTTACTTGGGGAACCCGAGACCCAGTACTTC.

This clonotype was seen ten or more times. V is TRBV7-3 and J is TRBJ2-1, with 7 bases that match TRBD1. CDR3 length: 11 residues. Germline CDR1 is SGHTA and CDR2 is FQGTGA. V shed 5 bases and J 13 bases; nucleotides not matched to a gene: 5. The chain's CDR3 is CASSPGTAQFF. The CDR3 nucleotides are TGTGCCAGCAGCCCCGGGACAGCCCAGTTCTTC.

By its share, this clonotype is medium-sized. The chain joins TRBV6-5 to TRBJ2-1; 11 nucleotides agree with TRBD2. The CDR3 contains 15 residues. Germline CDR1 MNHEY, CDR2 SVGAGI. The V gene end was trimmed by 6 bases and the J gene end by 2 bases; junction bases not matched to a gene: 3. Here the CDR3 reads CASSILAGAYNEQFF. The CDR3 region has the DNA TGTGCCAGCAGCATACTAGCGGGAGCCTACAATGAGCAGTTCTTC.

This clonotype has just a few counts. This chain links TRBV5-6 with TRBJ2-5; D unclear. The germline V gene encodes CDR1 SGHDT and CDR2 YYEEEE. The V end lost 3 bases, the J end lost 1 base, and 4 bases lay between the germline ends. The CDR3 extends over 12 amino acids. The CDR3 loop reads CASSWFQETQYF. The CDR3 DNA reads as TGTGCCAGCAGCTGGTTCCAAGAGACCCAGTACTTC.

This clonotype was observed many times. The V call is TRBV28, the J call TRBJ1-2, with D perhaps matching TRBD1 (6 bases). CDR1 MDHEN and CDR2 SYDVKM come from the germline V gene. The CDR3 runs to 14 residues. V lost 5 bases, J lost 4 bases, and 14 bases lay in between. CDR3 in DNA: TGTGCCAGCAGTACCCCCGCAGGGGCCTATGGCTACACCTTC. Translating it yields CASSTPAGAYGYTF.

The chain combines TRBV2 with TRBJ1-6, with D tentatively TRBD1 (6 bases). Germline V CDR1 and CDR2: SNHLY, FYNNEI. Trimming removed 1 base at V and 7 bases at J, with 11 bases between. The CDR3 has 15 residues. For the CDR3, the DNA is TGTGCCAGCAGTGAAGAGTTGCAGGGGAATTCACCCCTCCACTTT. Its translation is CASSEELQGNSPLHF.

This clonotype has ten or more counts. This chain links TRBV5-1 with TRBJ1-1; TRBD1 agrees at 8 bases. Germline lookup yields CDR1 SGHRS and CDR2 YFSETQ. CDR3 length: 14 amino acids. J gave up 6 bases and V 0 bases, and 4 bases lay outside the gene matches. Written as DNA, the CDR3 is TGCGCCAGCAGCTTGGCAGGGGGCTCGTCTGAAGCTTTCTTT. Translation: CASSLAGGSSEAFF.

This clonotype was observed at least ten times. The chain carries TRBV5-1 and TRBJ1-2, with a tentative D call TRBD1 (5 bases). This CDR3 is 16 amino acids long. Germline V lookup: CDR1 SGHRS, CDR2 YFSETQ. V was shortened by 4 bases and J by 0 bases, with 16 bases between the two germline ends. CDR3 coding DNA: TGCGCCAGCAGCCCAGGGCAACCCGGCCCTAACTATGGCTACACCTTC. It yields the protein CASSPGQPGPNYGYTF.

By sample fraction, this clonotype is medium-sized. J is TRBJ2-1 and V is TRBV6-1; D remains ambiguous. From germline, CDR1 is MNHNS and CDR2 SASEGT. The CDR3 runs 17 residues. Trimming stripped 9 bases from V and 8 bases from J, with 29 bases between. DNA for the CDR3: TGTGCCAGTGACTCCCCTTCCGGTGCCGGTGTGGTCGATGAGCAGTTCTTC. Translation gives CASDSPSGAGVVDEQFF.

In this sample, this clonotype turned up many times. The gene calls are TRBV7-2 and TRBJ2-5; D is undetermined. The CDR3 runs 15 residues. Trimming took off 4 bases at V and 0 bases at J, with 12 bases between the two ends. Per germline, CDR1 SGHTA and CDR2 FQGNSA. The CDR3 is CASSYSPEYQETQYF. CDR3 coding DNA: TGTGCCAGCAGCTACTCTCCAGAGTACCAAGAGACCCAGTACTTC.

This clonotype was recorded many times. The chain joins TRBV5-1 to TRBJ1-3, with no clear D. The CDR3 has 14 amino acids. Germline loops: CDR1 SGHRS, CDR2 YFSETQ. Trimming shortened V by 4 bases and J by 0 bases, and 8 bases separated the two germline ends. This CDR3 is CASSLQSSGNTIYF. The CDR3 nucleotides read TGCGCCAGCAGCCTACAGTCCTCTGGAAACACCATATATTTT. The whole variable domain, remainder taken from reference TRBV5-1 and TRBJ1-3, is KAGVTQTPRYLIKTRGQQVTLSCSPISGHRSVSWYQQTPGQGLQFLFEYFSETQRNKGNFPGRFSGRQFSNSRSEMNVSTLELGDSALYLCASSLQSSGNTIYFGEGSWLTVV.